A single sample gave rise to the 26 T cell receptor beta chains below, sequenced in a study of PD-1 blockade in classical Hodgkin lymphoma. The protocol was immunoSEQ multiplex PCR, while the TCRdb copy is restricted to in-frame clones and leaves out a portion. The sample holds some 40,000 clones, 70% to 80% seen once. All the patients suffered relapse after autologous stem cell transplantation, and brentuximab vedotin exposure differed. Sequences were derived from peripheral blood mononuclear cells (PBMCs), sampled at baseline. The receptors originated from a human donor with classical Hodgkin lymphoma.

The genes are TRBV5-1 and TRBJ1-1, with 9 bases identical to TRBD1. Germline V gene data show CDR1 as SGHRS and CDR2 as YFSETQ. This CDR3 contains 15 residues. Trimming removed 4 bases from V and 8 bases from J; junction bases left unmatched: 12. The CDR3 coding sequence is TGCGCCAGCAGCGGGACAGGGTCAAACCCGAGAGAAGCTTTCTTT. Amino acid sequence: CASSGTGSNPREAFF.

The chain combines TRBV7-8 with TRBJ1-4; D is ambiguous. The V gene's germline CDR1 is SGHVS and CDR2 FQNEAQ. The CDR3 loop spans 12 amino acids. Trimming stripped 5 bases from V and 8 bases from J, with 9 bases between. In DNA, the CDR3 is TGTGCCAGCAGCCCCTTCCTAGAAAAACTGTTTTTT. This gives the protein CASSPFLEKLFF.

This clone was found once. This chain links TRBV5-6 with TRBJ1-1; D gene unclear. The CDR3 has 14 amino acids. Germline V gives CDR1 SGHDT, CDR2 YYEEEE. V lost 1 base and J 1 base, leaving 8 bases between the germline ends. The chain's CDR3 is CASSLSHKNTEAFF. The CDR3 bases are TGTGCCAGCAGCTTGTCACACAAGAACACTGAAGCTTTCTTT.

V usage is TRBV11-3 and J usage is TRBJ2-2, with 8 bases fitting TRBD1. CDR1 SGHNT and CDR2 YENEEA come from the germline V gene. V was pared by 5 bases and J by 0 bases, with 8 bases of the junction left unmatched. This CDR3 is built from 17 residues. CDR3 nucleotide sequence: TGTGCCAGCAGCCCCCCCGGACAGGGAACGAACACCGGGGAGCTGTTTTTT. The encoded protein is CASSPPGQGTNTGELFF.

The V gene is TRBV29-1, the J gene TRBJ2-3; the match to TRBD2 covers 15 bases. Germline CDR1 SQVTM, CDR2 ANQGSEA. V was clipped by 4 bases and J by 4 bases; unmatched bases: 9. The CDR3 has 17 amino acids. The CDR3 region has the DNA TGCAGCGTTGGTGGGGGAGGACTAGCGGGAGGGCCAGATACGCAGTATTTT. It yields the protein CSVGGGGLAGGPDTQYF.

This clone is labeled large (0.1 to 1%). The sample holds other DNA sequences that translate to the same CDR3. The rearrangement joins TRBV18 to TRBJ1-2; 9 bases line up with TRBD1. V lost 3 bases to trimming and J lost 4 bases; unmatched junction nucleotides: 3. The CDR3 contains 14 residues. CDR1 is KGHSH and CDR2 is LQKENI in the germline V gene. Here the CDR3 reads CASSPGTGTYGYTF. The CDR3 DNA reads as TGTGCCAGCTCACCGGGGACAGGGACCTATGGCTACACCTTC.

The chain is built from TRBV7-6 and TRBJ2-1, with a tentative D call TRBD2 (6 bases). The germline CDR1 and CDR2 sequences are SGHVS and FNYEAQ. This CDR3 spans 14 amino acids. V lost 5 bases and J 5 bases, leaving 13 bases between the germline ends. The CDR3 DNA sequence: TGTGCCAGCAGCAATAGCGGAGGCCACAATGAGCAGTTCTTC. This codes for CASSNSGGHNEQFF.

This clone was picked up one time. This sequence joins TRBV7-2 and TRBJ2-3; D perhaps matches TRBD2 (6 bases). This CDR3 has 15 amino acids. Trimming cost V 5 bases and J 2 bases, with 14 bases left between them. CDR1 is SGHTA, CDR2 FQGNSA, per germline. The CDR3 sequence: CASSAGSGFTDTQYF. Written as DNA, the CDR3 is TGTGCCAGCAGCGCCGGTAGCGGCTTCACAGATACGCAGTATTTT.

The chain is built from TRBV20-1 and TRBJ2-5, with no clear D. The CDR3 has 10 amino acids. Deletions cut 6 bases from V and 5 bases from J, with 7 bases between. Germline CDR1 DFQATT, CDR2 SNEGSKA (reference sequence). Here the CDR3 DNA reads TGCAGTGCGGCGAGGGAGACCCAGTACTTC. It encodes CSAARETQYF.

This sequence joins TRBV28 and TRBJ2-2, with D perhaps matching TRBD1 (6 bases). Germline values: CDR1 MDHEN, CDR2 SYDVKM. V lost 3 bases and J lost 1, with 15 bases in between. The CDR3 contains 17 residues. The CDR3 DNA reads TGTGCCAGCAGTTTCGAGTTAGGGGACATGAACACCGGGGAGCTGTTTTTT. Protein product: CASSFELGDMNTGELFF.

The chain carries TRBV9 and TRBJ2-7; D is perhaps TRBD1 or TRBD2 (5 bases each). The germline V gene has CDR1 SGDLS and CDR2 YYNGEE. V was cut by 6 bases and J by 0 bases, with 10 bases left in between. The CDR3 is made up of 13 amino acids. CDR3 protein: CASNRGPSYEQYF. CDR3 coding DNA: TGTGCCAGCAACCGGGGCCCCTCCTACGAGCAGTACTTC.

V and J are TRBV27 and TRBJ2-5; 7 bases align to TRBD1. The CDR3 is 15 residues long. The V gene end was trimmed by 4 bases and the J gene end by 5 bases; junction bases not matched to a gene: 10. Per the germline V gene, CDR1 is MNHEY and CDR2 is SMNVEV (reference sequence). The CDR3 region has the DNA TGTGCCAGCAGTTCACTGACAGGGTCCAGGGAGACCCAGTACTTC. Protein sequence: CASSSLTGSRETQYF.

The V and J genes are TRBV7-9 and TRBJ2-1, with D unclear. The germline V and J ends were trimmed by 1 base and 14 bases, with 0 bases remaining between them. The V gene's germline CDR1 is SEHNR and CDR2 FQNEAQ (reference sequence). The CDR3 consists of 8 residues. The CDR3 protein is CASSLEFF. The CDR3 DNA reads TGTGCCAGCAGCTTAGAGTTCTTC.

This clone was detected a few times. This rearrangement joins TRBV7-3 to TRBJ2-1; 15 bases line up with TRBD2. The CDR3 is 18 amino acids. The V segment lost 4 bases and the J segment 5 bases; nucleotides outside the gene matches: 9. The germline V gene encodes CDR1 SGHTA and CDR2 FQGTGA. The chain's CDR3 is CASSYPGLAGGMDNEQFF. The DNA of the CDR3 is TGTGCCAGCAGCTACCCGGGACTAGCGGGAGGAATGGACAATGAGCAGTTCTTC.

This sequence joins TRBV6-5 and TRBJ2-2, with 10 bases fitting TRBD1. This CDR3 is 15 amino acids long. Germline V lookup: CDR1 MNHEY, CDR2 SVGAGI. V was clipped by 5 bases and J by 6 bases; unmatched bases: 6. CDR3 coding DNA: TGTGCCAGCAGTAGGACAGGGGGAGGATCCGGGGAGCTGTTTTTT. Its protein product is CASSRTGGGSGELFF.

This clone is labeled medium-sized. V gene TRBV28 combines with J gene TRBJ1-1; D perhaps matches TRBD1 (5 bases). V was shortened by 3 bases and J by 8 bases, with 16 bases between the two germline ends. CDR3 length equals 14 residues. The germline V gene has CDR1 MDHEN and CDR2 SYDVKM. The CDR3 DNA reads as TGTGCCAGCAGTTTGCCGTCTGGGGCAAGGGAAGCTTTCTTT. Its protein is CASSLPSGAREAFF.

This clone was observed a handful of times. This rearrangement joins TRBV19 to TRBJ1-4; D ambiguous. Germline CDR1 and CDR2: LNHDA and SQIVND (reference sequence). V lost 7 bases and J 5 bases, leaving 14 bases between the germline ends. The CDR3 is 14 amino acids. The CDR3 DNA is TGTGCCAGTACCCGGGGAGGGAACAATGAAAAACTGTTTTTT. Translation: CASTRGGNNEKLFF.

V usage is TRBV6-5 and J usage is TRBJ1-2; D unresolved. The germline V gene encodes CDR1 MNHEY and CDR2 SVGAGI. V lost 2 bases and J lost 8, with 9 bases in between. The CDR3 runs 12 residues. CDR3 sequence reads: CASSYGLPGYTF. The CDR3 coding sequence is TGTGCCAGCAGTTACGGTCTGCCCGGCTACACCTTC.

The chain employs TRBV19 and TRBJ2-5; 12 nucleotides align to TRBD1. Germline V gene data show CDR1 as LNHDA and CDR2 as SQIVND (reference sequence). With 8 bases clipped from V and 5 bases from J, the junction kept 6 bases outside the gene matches. The CDR3 is made up of 14 amino acids. DNA for the CDR3: TGTGCCAGTGCCGGGACAGGGGGCATCGAGACCCAGTACTTC. As protein: CASAGTGGIETQYF. Full variable domain (outside the CDR3, taken from reference TRBV19 and TRBJ2-5): DGGITQSPKYLFRKEGQNVTLSCEQNLNHDAMYWYRQDPGQGLRLIYYSQIVNDFQKGDIAEGYSVSREKKESFPLTVTSAQKNPTAFYLCASAGTGGIETQYFGPGTRLLVL.

This chain links TRBV5-4 with TRBJ2-2; a weak D match, TRBD2 (6 bases). The length of the CDR3 is 13 residues. V dropped 4 bases and J dropped 8 bases, with 12 bases sitting between them. Germline values: CDR1 SGHNT, CDR2 YYREEE (reference sequence). DNA of the CDR3: TGTGCCAGCAGCCCCGGGGGTCGAGGGGAGCTGTTTTTT. Its translation is CASSPGGRGELFF.

The chain is built from TRBV6-1 and TRBJ2-7; tentative D call: TRBD1 (5 bases). Germline values: CDR1 MNHNS, CDR2 SASEGT. Trimming took off 7 bases at V and 4 bases at J, with 17 bases between the two ends. CDR3 length: 14 residues. The CDR3 is CASTTRAPGYEQYF. CDR3 in DNA: TGTGCCAGCACCACCAGGGCACCGGGTTACGAGCAGTACTTC.

This clone was found a few times. This chain links TRBV2 with TRBJ2-7; the match to TRBD2 covers 7 bases. Germline loops: CDR1 SNHLY, CDR2 FYNNEI. CDR3 length: 15 amino acids. V shed 2 bases, J shed 3 bases, and the junction held 7 bases outside the gene matches. The CDR3 nucleotides read TGTGCCAGCAGTGAATCGGCGGGAGTAATCTACGAGCAGTACTTC. As protein: CASSESAGVIYEQYF.

The chain employs TRBV9 and TRBJ1-1; D is uncertain. The V gene lost 4 bases and the J gene lost 4 bases, with 14 bases spanning the gap. The CDR3 has 14 amino acids. Germline CDR1 is SGDLS and CDR2 is YYNGEE. The CDR3 nucleotides read TGTGCCAGCAGCAGGTCCTCGGACCCCACTGAAGCTTTCTTT. Translation: CASSRSSDPTEAFF.

This clone was counted only a few times. The chain carries TRBV10-3 and TRBJ2-7, with TRBD1 matching over 8 bases. Germline values: CDR1 ENHRY, CDR2 SYGVKD. The ends lost 8 bases at V and 2 bases at J; junction bases unmatched: 5. The CDR3 sequence is 13 residues long. The CDR3 DNA reads TGTGCCATCGGGCGGACAGGGCCCTACGAGCAGTACTTC. This codes for CAIGRTGPYEQYF.

The chain is built from TRBV5-1 and TRBJ1-1, with D unresolved. The CDR3 has 13 residues. V was trimmed by 4 bases and J by 1 base, leaving 8 bases between them. Germline CDR1 reads SGHRS; CDR2 reads YFSETQ. CDR3 sequence (DNA): TGCGCCAGCAGCCCGCGCGGGAACACTGAAGCTTTCTTT. Encoded protein: CASSPRGNTEAFF.

V and J are TRBV7-8 and TRBJ1-2; no clear D. The germline gives CDR1 SGHVS, CDR2 FQNEAQ. The V gene lost 4 bases and the J gene lost 8 bases, with 11 bases spanning the gap. The CDR3 is 12 residues long. CDR3 sequence reads: CASSYRYGGYTF. The CDR3, as DNA: TGTGCCAGCAGCTACCGGTATGGCGGCTACACCTTC. The complete variable domain, with remaining parts taken from reference TRBV7-8 and TRBJ1-2, reads GAGVSQSPRYKVAKRGQDVALRCDPISGHVSLFWYQQALGQGPEFLTYFQNEAQLDKSGLPSDRFFAERPEGSVSTLKIQRTQQEDSAVYLCASSYRYGGYTFGSGTRLTVV.